These T cell receptor beta chains were read from a single sample in a study of blood T cells in healthy people across ages. TCRdb re-called the 5' RACE reads with MiXCR, one entry per CDR3 protein. The table lists about 1.4 million distinct CDR3 sequences, approximately 59% of them singletons. Sequencing was performed on blood. The receptors stem from a man younger than 35 in good health. The CDR3 runs from the conserved cysteine through the conserved F or W.

j_call	v_call	cdr3_aa
.	TRBV27	CASSLSVGFYEQYF
TRBJ2-5	TRBV7-2	CASSWEGGTETQYF
TRBJ1-2	TRBV7-9	CASSQLRFGYTF
TRBJ2-7	TRBV6-5	CATRRPLSYEQYF
TRBJ2-7	TRBV2	CASTTRRDIKYF
TRBJ2-7	TRBV7-2	CASSLEVATREQYF
TRBJ2-5	TRBV25-1	CASGGSQDRETQYF
TRBJ1-4	TRBV15	CATTYGQDLFF
TRBJ1-2	TRBV6-2/TRBV6-3	CASSYSSRGQSANYGYTF
TRBJ2-1	TRBV6-5	CASSDHLAVNEQFF
TRBJ1-1	TRBV7-6	CASSIGAGMNTEAFF
TRBJ2-2	TRBV20-1	CSARVSGPRELFF
.	TRBV25-1	CASSGTGGKETQYF
TRBJ2-1	TRBV20-1	CSARGLLLNNEQFF
TRBJ2-3	TRBV20-1	CSATRLAGTDTQYF
TRBJ2-1	TRBV15	CATSSPIAGDYNEQFF
TRBJ2-3	TRBV10-3	CAITAGRDTDTQYF
TRBJ2-5	TRBV12-3/TRBV12-4	CASSLRGGGQETQYF
TRBJ2-7	TRBV12-3/TRBV12-4	CASSSRPQGNVYEQYF
TRBJ1-2	TRBV4-2	CASSQALGNGYTF
TRBJ2-2	TRBV12-3/TRBV12-4	CASSLTKPNTGELFF
TRBJ2-1	TRBV10-3	CASTPEVANYNEQFF
TRBJ1-5	TRBV6-2/TRBV6-3	CASSDVSPYQPQHF